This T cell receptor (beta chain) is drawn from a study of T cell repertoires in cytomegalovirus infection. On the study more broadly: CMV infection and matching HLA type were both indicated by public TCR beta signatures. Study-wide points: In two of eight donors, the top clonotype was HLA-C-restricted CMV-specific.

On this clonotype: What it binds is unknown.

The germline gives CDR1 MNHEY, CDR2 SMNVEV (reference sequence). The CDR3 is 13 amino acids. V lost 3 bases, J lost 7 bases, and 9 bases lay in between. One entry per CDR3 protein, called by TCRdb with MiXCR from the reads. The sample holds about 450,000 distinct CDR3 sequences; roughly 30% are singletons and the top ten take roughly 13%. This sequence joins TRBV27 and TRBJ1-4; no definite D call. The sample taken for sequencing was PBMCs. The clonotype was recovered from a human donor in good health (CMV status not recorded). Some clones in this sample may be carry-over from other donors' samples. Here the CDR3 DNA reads TGTGCCAGCAGTTTCCTTTTGAGTGAAAAACTGTTTTTT. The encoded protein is CASSFLLSEKLFF.